This is a list of T cell receptor beta chains from one sample in a study of blood T cell repertoires in COVID-19. Clones were sequenced by immunoSEQ multiplex PCR, and TCRdb holds only the in-frame ones, with some missing. The sample lists 250,000 to 400,000 clones, about 87% occurring once. Sequencing was carried out using peripheral blood. Source of these receptors: a woman aged 25-40 years with COVID-19, enrolled during active disease. CDR3s include the opening cysteine and the closing phenylalanine or tryptophan. Not all rows give a size; the values are once, few, many and, for expanded clones, a class.

size: NA
V: TRBV14
J: TRBJ2-2
CDR3: CASSPRTITGELFF

size: few
V: TRBV19
J: TRBJ1-4
CDR3: CASSIRDRVEKLFF

size: NA
V: TRBV4-3
J: TRBJ1-5
CDR3: CASSQDNNQPQHF

size: NA
V: TRBV7-2
J: TRBJ2-2
CDR3: CASSYGANTGELFF

size: NA
V: TRBV6-5
J: TRBJ1-2
CDR3: CASKRGGNYGYTF

size: once
V: TRBV6-5
J: TRBJ1-5
CDR3: CASSYSVGGGQPQHF

size: NA
V: TRBV28
J: TRBJ2-3
CDR3: CASSPPGLAGADTQYF

size: NA
V: TRBV19
J: TRBJ1-2
CDR3: CASSIESRFYGYTF

size: NA
V: TRBV3-1/TRBV3-2
J: TRBJ1-1
CDR3: CASSQKGMNTEAFF

size: NA
V: TRBV4-1
J: TRBJ1-4
CDR3: CASSQGLLEKLFF

size: NA
V: TRBV4-1
J: TRBJ2-7
CDR3: CASSQVAGTSYEQYF

size: NA
V: TRBV9
J: TRBJ1-1
CDR3: CASRGRNTEAFF

size: NA
V: TRBV6-5
J: TRBJ1-2
CDR3: CASSYSMQSSNYGYTF

size: NA
V: TRBV24-1
J: TRBJ2-5
CDR3: CATSDPTSGGETQYF

size: NA
V: TRBV19
J: TRBJ1-5
CDR3: CASNNGGGGQPQHF

size: few
V: TRBV4-1
J: TRBJ1-2
CDR3: CASRPNLQGASHGYTF

size: NA
V: TRBV2
J: TRBJ2-1
CDR3: CASSGPGFNEQFF

size: few
V: TRBV2
J: TRBJ1-6
CDR3: CASTPGGSPLHF

size: NA
V: TRBV6-5
J: TRBJ2-1
CDR3: CASSYSNPLDNEQFF

size: few
V: TRBV5-6
J: TRBJ1-6
CDR3: CASSQALGSYNSPLHF

size: NA
V: TRBV19
J: TRBJ2-1
CDR3: CASSIAGGPDEQFF

size: NA
V: TRBV19
J: TRBJ2-3
CDR3: CASSILPQGPDTQYF

size: NA
V: TRBV5-1
J: TRBJ2-2
CDR3: CASTTNTGELFF

size: NA
V: TRBV7-2
J: TRBJ1-2
CDR3: CASSLSPGSYGYTF

size: few
V: TRBV28
J: TRBJ2-2
CDR3: CASSHLGLAGATANTGELFF

size: NA
V: TRBV11-2
J: TRBJ2-5
CDR3: CASSQVGETQYF